These 10 T cell receptor beta chains were sequenced from one sample in a study of OX40 agonist ivuxolimab in advanced cancers. The assay was immunoSEQ multiplex PCR, and TCRdb's table has in-frame clones only and misses some. The sample holds roughly 60,000 clones, about 83% seen once. The sequenced sample was CD4+ or CD8+ T cells sorted from blood, obtained in a trial of the OX40 agonist ivuxolimab. The receptors stem from an adult with an advanced solid tumor such as melanoma, head and neck, liver or kidney cancer.

The chain has TRBV6-6 and TRBJ1-2; no clear D gene. Germline assignment: CDR1 MNHNY and CDR2 SVGAGI (reference sequence). The CDR3 runs 13 residues. V was cut by 6 bases and J by 1 base, with 9 bases left in between. The DNA for the CDR3 is TGTGCCAGCAGGCCCTCGGGTAACTATGGCTACACCTTC. Amino acids: CASRPSGNYGYTF.

V usage is TRBV6-1 and J usage is TRBJ2-3; either TRBD1 or TRBD2 may fit D (5 bases each). Trimming took off 6 bases at V and 2 bases at J, with 12 bases between the two ends. The CDR3 runs to 14 residues. Germline V gene sequence: CDR1 MNHNS, CDR2 SASEGT. The DNA of the CDR3 is TGTGCCAGCAGGTGGGACGGAACCACAGATACGCAGTATTTT. The encoded protein is CASRWDGTTDTQYF.

By sample fraction, this clone is medium-sized. The J gene is TRBJ2-3, the V gene TRBV28; D call uncertain. The CDR3 is made up of 13 amino acids. Trimming removed 1 base at V and 4 bases at J, with 6 bases between. Germline CDR1 and CDR2: MDHEN and SYDVKM. The CDR3 region is CASSLLGSDTQYF. Here the CDR3 DNA reads TGTGCCAGCAGTTTATTGGGCTCAGATACGCAGTATTTT.

This clone was observed once. In DNA form, the CDR3 reads TGCGCCAGCAGCGCCAGGACTAGCGGGAGAGGGGAGCAGTACTTC. Translated, it gives CASSARTSGRGEQYF. V gene TRBV10-2 combines with J gene TRBJ2-7, with 13 positions matching TRBD2. The V segment lost 6 bases and the J segment 7 bases; nucleotides outside the gene matches: 9. The CDR3 runs 15 residues. Germline CDR1 and CDR2: WSHSY and SAAADI.

V and J are TRBV10-1 and TRBJ2-2; D is unclear. Trimming took off 4 bases at V and 7 bases at J, with 10 bases between the two ends. The CDR3 totals 13 residues. Germline assignment: CDR1 WNHNN and CDR2 SYGVQD (reference sequence). The CDR3 DNA reads TGCGCCAGCAGTGTCTCCATGGGCGGGGAGCTGTTTTTT. Protein sequence: CASSVSMGGELFF.

Written as DNA, the CDR3 is TGTGCCAGCAGAACGAGCTCTGGAAACACCATATATTTT. It encodes CASRTSSGNTIYF. The chain combines TRBV7-8 with TRBJ1-3; D not resolved. Germline V CDR1 and CDR2: SGHVS, FQNEAQ. Trimming left V 6 bases short and J 0 bases short, with 6 bases between. There are 13 residues in the CDR3. Full variable domain (missing parts from reference TRBV7-8 and TRBJ1-3): GAGVSQSPRYKVAKRGQDVALRCDPISGHVSLFWYQQALGQGPEFLTYFQNEAQLDKSGLPSDRFFAERPEGSVSTLKIQRTQQEDSAVYLCASRTSSGNTIYFGEGSWLTVV.

This clone has just a few counts. The CDR3 protein is CASSPSGTEAFF. CDR3 DNA: TGTGCCAGTAGCCCTTCGGGCACTGAAGCTTTCTTT. The rearrangement uses TRBV19 and TRBJ1-1; D is ambiguous. The V gene's germline CDR1 is LNHDA and CDR2 SQIVND (reference sequence). The V end lost 6 bases, the J end lost 4 bases, and 9 bases lay between the germline ends. The CDR3 covers 12 residues.

The chain couples TRBV28 to TRBJ2-7; possibly TRBD2 for D (6 bases). Trimming took 5 bases from V and 0 from J, leaving 14 bases between them. This CDR3 is 15 amino acids long. The germline CDR1 and CDR2 sequences are MDHEN and SYDVKM. The CDR3 reads CASSLGGRNSYEQYF. CDR3 nucleotides: TGTGCCAGCAGTCTTGGGGGGAGGAACTCCTACGAGCAGTACTTC. Looking up the rest from reference TRBV28 and TRBJ2-7 gives the full variable domain: DVKVTQSSRYLVKRTGEKVFLECVQDMDHENMFWYRQDPGLGLRLIYFSYDVKMKEKGDIPEGYSVSREKKERFSLILESASTNQTSMYLCASSLGGRNSYEQYFGPGTRLTVT.

The chain recombines TRBV18 with TRBJ2-3; D uncertain. The CDR3 sequence is 15 residues long. In germline, CDR1 is KGHSH, CDR2 LQKENI. V lost 2 bases, J lost 4 bases, and 13 bases lay in between. In DNA form, the CDR3 reads TGTGCCAGCTCACCAGCGGCGTCTGTGCCAGATACGCAGTATTTT. Protein sequence: CASSPAASVPDTQYF.

V and J are TRBV5-6 and TRBJ2-7; D is uncertain. The CDR3 loop spans 14 amino acids. V was trimmed by 4 bases and J by 0 bases, leaving 11 bases between them. The germline V gene has CDR1 SGHDT and CDR2 YYEEEE. The CDR3 sequence is CASSPERYSYEQYF. The CDR3 DNA reads as TGTGCCAGCAGCCCCGAGAGGTACTCCTACGAGCAGTACTTC.